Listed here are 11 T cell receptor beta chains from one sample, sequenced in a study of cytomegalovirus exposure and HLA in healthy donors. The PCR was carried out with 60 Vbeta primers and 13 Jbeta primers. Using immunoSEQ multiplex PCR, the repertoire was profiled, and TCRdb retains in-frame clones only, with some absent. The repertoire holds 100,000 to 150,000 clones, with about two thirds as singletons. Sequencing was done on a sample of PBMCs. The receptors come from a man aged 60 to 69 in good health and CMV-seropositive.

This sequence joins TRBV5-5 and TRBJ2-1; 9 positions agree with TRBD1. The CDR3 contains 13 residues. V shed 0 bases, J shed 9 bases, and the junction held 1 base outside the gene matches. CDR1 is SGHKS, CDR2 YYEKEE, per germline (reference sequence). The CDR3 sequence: CASSLETGGEQFF. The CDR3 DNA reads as TGTGCCAGCAGCTTGGAGACAGGGGGTGAGCAGTTCTTC.

The CDR3 sequence is CASSLGGRDQPQHF. The CDR3 nucleotides read TGTGCCAGCAGCTTAGGAGGTCGGGATCAGCCCCAGCATTTT. This chain links TRBV7-8 with TRBJ1-5; D is unresolved. The CDR3 extends over 14 amino acids. Germline V lookup: CDR1 SGHVS, CDR2 FQNEAQ. The V gene lost 1 base and the J gene lost 5 bases, with 9 bases spanning the gap.

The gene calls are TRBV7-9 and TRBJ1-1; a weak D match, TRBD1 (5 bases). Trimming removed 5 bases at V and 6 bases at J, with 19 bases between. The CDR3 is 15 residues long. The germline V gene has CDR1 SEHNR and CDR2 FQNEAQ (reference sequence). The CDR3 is CASSPQLGLSPEAFF. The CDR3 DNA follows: TGTGCCAGCAGCCCCCAGTTGGGGCTCTCGCCTGAAGCTTTCTTT.

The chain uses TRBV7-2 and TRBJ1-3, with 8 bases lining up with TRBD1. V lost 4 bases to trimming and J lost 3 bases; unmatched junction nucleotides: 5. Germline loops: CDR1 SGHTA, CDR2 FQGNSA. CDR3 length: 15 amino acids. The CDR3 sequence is CASSWTRGLGNTIYF. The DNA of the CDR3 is TGTGCCAGCAGCTGGACCAGGGGGCTTGGAAACACCATATATTTT.

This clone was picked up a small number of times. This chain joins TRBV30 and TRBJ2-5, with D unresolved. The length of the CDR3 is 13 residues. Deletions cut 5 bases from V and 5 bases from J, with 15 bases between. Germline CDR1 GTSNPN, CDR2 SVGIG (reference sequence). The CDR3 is CAWVPPRRETQYF. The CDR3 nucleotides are TGTGCCTGGGTACCACCGCGCCGGGAGACCCAGTACTTC. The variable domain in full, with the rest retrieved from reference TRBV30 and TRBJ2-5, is SQTIHQWPATLVQPVGSPLSLECTVEGTSNPNLYWYRQAAGRGLQLLFYSVGIGQISSEVPQNLSASRPQDRQFILSSKKLLLSDSGFYLCAWVPPRRETQYFGPGTRLLVL.

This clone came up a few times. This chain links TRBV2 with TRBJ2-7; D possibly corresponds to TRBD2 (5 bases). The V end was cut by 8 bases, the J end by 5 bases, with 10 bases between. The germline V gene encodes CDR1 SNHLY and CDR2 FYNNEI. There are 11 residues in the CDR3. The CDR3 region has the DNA TGTGCCAGCCGAGCGGAGAACGAGCAGTACTTC. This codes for CASRAENEQYF.

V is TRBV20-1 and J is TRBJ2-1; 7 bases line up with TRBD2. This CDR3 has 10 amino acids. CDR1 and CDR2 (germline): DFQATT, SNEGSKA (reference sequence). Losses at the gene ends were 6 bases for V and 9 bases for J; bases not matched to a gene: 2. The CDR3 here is CSAASGEQFF. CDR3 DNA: TGCAGTGCCGCTAGCGGTGAGCAGTTCTTC.

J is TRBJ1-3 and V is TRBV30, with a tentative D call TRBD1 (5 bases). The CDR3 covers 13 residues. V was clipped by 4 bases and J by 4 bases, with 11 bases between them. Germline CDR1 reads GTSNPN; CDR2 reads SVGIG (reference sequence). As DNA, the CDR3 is TGTGCCTGGACCCTACAGGTCGGAAACACCATATATTTT. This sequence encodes CAWTLQVGNTIYF.

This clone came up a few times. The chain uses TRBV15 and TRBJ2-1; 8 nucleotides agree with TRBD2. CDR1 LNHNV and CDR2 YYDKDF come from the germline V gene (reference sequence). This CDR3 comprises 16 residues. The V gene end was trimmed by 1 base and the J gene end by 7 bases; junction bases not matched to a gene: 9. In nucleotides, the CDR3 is TGTGCCACCAGCAGAGGTAGTAGCGGGGAGGGTAATGAGCAGTTCTTC. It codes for CATSRGSSGEGNEQFF.

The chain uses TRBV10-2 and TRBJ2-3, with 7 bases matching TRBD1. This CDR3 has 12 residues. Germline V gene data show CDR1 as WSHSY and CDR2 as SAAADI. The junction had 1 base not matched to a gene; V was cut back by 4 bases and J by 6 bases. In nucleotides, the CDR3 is TGCGCCAGCAGTGCACAGGGGGATACGCAGTATTTT. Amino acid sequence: CASSAQGDTQYF.

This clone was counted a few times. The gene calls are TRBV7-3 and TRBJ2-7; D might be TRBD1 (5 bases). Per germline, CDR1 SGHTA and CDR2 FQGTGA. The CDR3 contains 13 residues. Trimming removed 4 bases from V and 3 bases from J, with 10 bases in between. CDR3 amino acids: CASSYHRGYEQYF. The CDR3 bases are TGTGCCAGCAGCTACCATAGGGGCTACGAGCAGTACTTC.